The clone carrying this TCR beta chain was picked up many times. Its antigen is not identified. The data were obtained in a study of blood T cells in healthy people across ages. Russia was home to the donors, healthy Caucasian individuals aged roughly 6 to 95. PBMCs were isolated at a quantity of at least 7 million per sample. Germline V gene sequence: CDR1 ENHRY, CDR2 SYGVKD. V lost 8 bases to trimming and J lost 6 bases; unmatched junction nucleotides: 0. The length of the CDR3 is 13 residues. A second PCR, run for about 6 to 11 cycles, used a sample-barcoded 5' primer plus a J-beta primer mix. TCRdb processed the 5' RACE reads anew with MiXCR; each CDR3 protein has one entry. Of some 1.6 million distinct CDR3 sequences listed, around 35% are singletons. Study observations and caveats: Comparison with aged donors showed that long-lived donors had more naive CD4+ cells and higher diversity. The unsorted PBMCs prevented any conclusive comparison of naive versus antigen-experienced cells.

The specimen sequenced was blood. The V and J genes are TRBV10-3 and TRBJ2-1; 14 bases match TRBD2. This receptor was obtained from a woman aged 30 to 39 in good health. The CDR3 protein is CAIGLAGGNEQFF. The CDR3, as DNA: TGTGCCATCGGACTAGCGGGGGGCAATGAGCAGTTCTTC.